The 10 T cell receptor beta chains below come from one sample, sequenced in a study of blood T cell repertoires in COVID-19. Measured with immunoSEQ multiplex PCR; TCRdb has only the in-frame clones, and not every one. The table shows under 250,000 clones, with roughly 80% occurring only once. The sequencing sample was made of peripheral blood. The origin of the receptors is a woman aged 70-85 years with active or convalescent COVID-19.

A single count supports this clone. The gene calls are TRBV18 and TRBJ2-1; possibly TRBD2 for D (5 bases). The ends were cut back, 8 bases at V and 3 bases at J, with 11 bases in the middle. CDR1 and CDR2 (germline): KGHSH, LQKENI. The CDR3 runs 13 residues. In DNA, the CDR3 is TGTGCCAGCGGCCCCCGGGGCTACAATGAGCAGTTCTTC. Translated, it gives CASGPRGYNEQFF.

This chain uses TRBV6-5 with TRBJ2-2, with 11 bases that match TRBD2. Trimming took 6 bases from V and 4 from J; bases not matched to a gene: 4. This CDR3 is 15 amino acids long. Germline V gene lookup returns CDR1 MNHEY and CDR2 SVGAGI. In DNA, the CDR3 is TGTGCCAGCAGGCTACTAGCGGGAGTCACCGGGGAGCTGTTTTTT. It codes for CASRLLAGVTGELFF.

The V gene is TRBV5-4, the J gene TRBJ1-1; D possibly corresponds to TRBD1 (6 bases). Germline-derived CDR1 and CDR2 are SGHNT and YYREEE (reference sequence). V lost 1 base to trimming and J lost 5 bases, with 15 bases between them. CDR3 size: 15 residues. CDR3 loop: CASSLSSTGRTEAFF. Written as DNA, the CDR3 is TGTGCCAGCAGCTTGTCCTCGACAGGAAGGACTGAAGCTTTCTTT.

Remarks on this clone: Compared with germline, one end of the junction differs, possibly owing to a read error. The chain uses TRBV11-2 and TRBJ1-1, with 10 bases fitting TRBD1. The CDR3 covers 13 residues. Looked up from germline, CDR1 is SGHAT and CDR2 is FQNNGV. In DNA form, the CDR3 reads TGTGCCAGCAGCTGGGACAGGGGTGGCGGACTGGGATGG. It encodes CASSWDRGGGLGW. Drawing the rest from reference TRBV11-2 and TRBJ1-1, the complete variable domain is EAGVAQSPRYKIIEKRQSVAFWCNPISGHATLYWYQQILGQGPKLLIQFQNNGVVDDSQLPKDRFSAERLKGVDSTLKIQPAKLEDSAVYLCASSWDRGGGLGWGQGTRLTVV.

This chain links TRBV6-5 with TRBJ1-5; D gene unclear. Germline CDR1 is MNHEY and CDR2 is SVGAGI. Trimming stripped 6 bases from V and 9 bases from J, with 15 bases between. CDR3 size: 13 residues. The CDR3 DNA is TGTGCCAGCAGGTCATACATTACGGGGCCCCAGCATTTT. It encodes CASRSYITGPQHF.

V gene TRBV30 combines with J gene TRBJ2-7; TRBD1 is a possible D gene (5 bases). The germline CDR1 and CDR2 sequences are GTSNPN and SVGIG (reference sequence). The CDR3 extends over 12 amino acids. Deletions cut 2 bases from V and 3 bases from J, with 8 bases between. CDR3 region: CAWSRQGYEQYF. The CDR3 nucleotides read TGTGCCTGGAGTAGGCAGGGCTACGAGCAGTACTTC.

Only a few counts were recorded for this clone. The chain combines TRBV4-1 with TRBJ2-7; D is possibly TRBD1 (6 bases). The length of the CDR3 is 18 residues. Per the germline V gene, CDR1 is MGHRA and CDR2 is YSYEKL. Trimming took off 1 base at V and 2 bases at J, with 21 bases between the two ends. For the CDR3, the DNA is TGCGCCAGCAGCCAAGTATTCGGTACAGGGCTTTTTACCTACGAGCAGTACTTC. It is translated as CASSQVFGTGLFTYEQYF.

The chain recombines TRBV5-6 with TRBJ2-1; unclear D gene. The germline V gene has CDR1 SGHDT and CDR2 YYEEEE. Trimming cost V 2 bases and J 5 bases, with 2 bases left between them. This CDR3 contains 11 residues. The CDR3 sequence: CASSFNNEQFF. CDR3 bases: TGTGCCAGCAGCTTTAACAATGAGCAGTTCTTC.

The chain carries TRBV6-2 or TRBV6-3 and TRBJ2-1; possibly TRBD2 for D (6 bases). V was clipped by 0 bases and J by 9 bases, with 15 bases between them. Germline V gene sequence: CDR1 MNHEY, CDR2 SVGEGT. This CDR3 spans 15 amino acids. The CDR3 DNA reads as TGTGCCAGCAGTTACTCGACCCGGGAGCTGAGTGAGCAGTTCTTC. Translation gives CASSYSTRELSEQFF.

The chain couples TRBV7-3 to TRBJ2-3; possibly TRBD1 for D (6 bases). CDR3 size: 14 residues. The germline V gene has CDR1 SGHTA and CDR2 FQGTGA. Trimming pared 6 bases from V and 5 bases from J, leaving 15 bases between. The chain's CDR3 is CASSHDRSRDTQYF. In DNA form, the CDR3 reads TGTGCCAGCAGTCATGACAGGTCCCGAGATACGCAGTATTTT.